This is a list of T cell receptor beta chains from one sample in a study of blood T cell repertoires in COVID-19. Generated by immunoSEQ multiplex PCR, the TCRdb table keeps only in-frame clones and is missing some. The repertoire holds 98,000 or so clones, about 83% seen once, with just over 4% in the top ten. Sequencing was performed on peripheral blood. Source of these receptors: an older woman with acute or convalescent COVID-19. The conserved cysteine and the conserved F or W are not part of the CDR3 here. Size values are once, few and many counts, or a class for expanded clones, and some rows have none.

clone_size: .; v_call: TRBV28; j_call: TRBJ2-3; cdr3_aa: ASSSNLDTQY
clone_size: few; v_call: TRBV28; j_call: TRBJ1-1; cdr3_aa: ASRRADTEAF
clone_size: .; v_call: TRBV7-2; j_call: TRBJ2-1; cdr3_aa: ASSLDGSGGDEQF
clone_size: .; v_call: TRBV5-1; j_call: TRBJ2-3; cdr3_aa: ASSHSAASTDTQY
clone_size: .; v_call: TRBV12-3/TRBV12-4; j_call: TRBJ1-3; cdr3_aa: ASSKGQGNTIY
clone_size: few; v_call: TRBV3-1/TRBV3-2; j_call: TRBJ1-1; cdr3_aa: ASSQARAGAF
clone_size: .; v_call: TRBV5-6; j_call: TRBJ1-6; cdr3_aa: ASSFYDRKNSPLH
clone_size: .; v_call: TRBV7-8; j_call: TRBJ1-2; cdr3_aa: ASSSPGQGYGYT
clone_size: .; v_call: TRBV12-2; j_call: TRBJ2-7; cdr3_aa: ASRFSERRDLPLSNFYEQY
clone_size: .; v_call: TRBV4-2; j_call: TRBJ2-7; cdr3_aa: ASSHGLAVSYEQY
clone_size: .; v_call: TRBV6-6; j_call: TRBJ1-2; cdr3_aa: ASSSREDGYT
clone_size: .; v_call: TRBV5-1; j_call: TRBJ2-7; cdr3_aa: ASSLEGEGYEQY
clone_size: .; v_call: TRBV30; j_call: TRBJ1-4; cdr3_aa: AWSGTGTWEKLF
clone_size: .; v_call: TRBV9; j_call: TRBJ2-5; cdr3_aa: APHCRGQETQY
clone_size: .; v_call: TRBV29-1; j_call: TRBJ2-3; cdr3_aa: SVEELAGRRDTQY
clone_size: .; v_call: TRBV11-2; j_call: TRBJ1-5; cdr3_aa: ASSLAGGNQPQH
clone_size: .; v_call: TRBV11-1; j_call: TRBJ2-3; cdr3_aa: ASSPGTGVADTQY
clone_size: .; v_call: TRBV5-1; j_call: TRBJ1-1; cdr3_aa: ASSPGHGNTEAF
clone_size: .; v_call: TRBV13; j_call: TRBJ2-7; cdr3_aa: ASSLGRGAYEQY
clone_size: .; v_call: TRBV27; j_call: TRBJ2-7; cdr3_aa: ASSQDRGRSYEQY
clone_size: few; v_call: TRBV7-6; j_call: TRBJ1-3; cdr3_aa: ASSLDNRPGNTIY
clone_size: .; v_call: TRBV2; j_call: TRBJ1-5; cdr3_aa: ASSYDSLGNQPQH
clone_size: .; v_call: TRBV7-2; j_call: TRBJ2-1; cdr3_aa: ASSLGGGASSYNEQF
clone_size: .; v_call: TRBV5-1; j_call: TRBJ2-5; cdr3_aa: ASSSGQVQETQY
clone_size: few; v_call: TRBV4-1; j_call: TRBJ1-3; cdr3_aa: ASSRAGLVYSGNTIY
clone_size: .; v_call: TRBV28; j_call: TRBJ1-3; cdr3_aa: ASSFGTGFGNTIY
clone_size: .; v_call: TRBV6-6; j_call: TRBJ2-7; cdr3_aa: ASSYSRDYEQY
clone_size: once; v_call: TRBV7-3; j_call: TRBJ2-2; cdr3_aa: ASSYGIASTGELF
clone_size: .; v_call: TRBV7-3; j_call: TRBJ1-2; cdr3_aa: ASSLRDGYT
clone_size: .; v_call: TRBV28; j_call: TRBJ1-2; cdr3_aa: ASSSLRRGPGYT
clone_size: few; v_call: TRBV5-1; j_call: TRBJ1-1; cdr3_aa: ASRGLLGWMAF
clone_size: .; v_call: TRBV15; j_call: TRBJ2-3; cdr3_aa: ATSRGGTTDTQY
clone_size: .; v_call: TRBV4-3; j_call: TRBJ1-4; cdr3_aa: ASSASTGGGSNEKLF
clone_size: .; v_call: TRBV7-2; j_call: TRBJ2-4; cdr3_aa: ASSLTGLTGSVKNIQY
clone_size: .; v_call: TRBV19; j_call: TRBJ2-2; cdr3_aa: ASRRGQGVSTGELF
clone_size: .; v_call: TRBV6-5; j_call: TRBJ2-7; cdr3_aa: ASLEGTASSYEQY
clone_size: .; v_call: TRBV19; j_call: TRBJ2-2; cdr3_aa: ASSFPFGGPGELF
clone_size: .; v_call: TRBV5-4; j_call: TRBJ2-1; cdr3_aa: ASSFLSGRARNEQF
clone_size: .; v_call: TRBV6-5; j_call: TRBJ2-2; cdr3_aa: ASSYDPAGYTGELF
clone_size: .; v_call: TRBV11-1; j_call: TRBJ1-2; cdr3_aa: ASSQTGVYGYT
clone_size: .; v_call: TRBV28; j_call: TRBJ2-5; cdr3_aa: ATPSSRGRAVETQY